This TCR beta chain comes out of a study of cytomegalovirus exposure and HLA in healthy donors. Use of 60 Vbeta and 13 Jbeta primers characterized the PCR. Sequencing used immunoSEQ multiplex PCR; TCRdb keeps in-frame clones, though not all of them. This sample's clone table lists approximately 150,000 clones. The CDR3 is 15 amino acids. The germline gives CDR1 SGHRS, CDR2 YFSETQ. The ends were cut back, 3 bases at V and 0 bases at J, with 10 bases in the middle. The specimen was PBMCs. The source is a woman between 18 and 29 years old in good health and CMV-seronegative. The chain joins TRBV5-1 to TRBJ1-3; D not certain. In DNA, the CDR3 is TGCGCCAGCAGCTCAGGCTCCGTCTCTGGAAACACCATATATTTT. This encodes CASSSGSVSGNTIYF.